The 8 T cell receptor beta chains below were found in one sample sequenced in a study of cytomegalovirus exposure and HLA in healthy donors. The PCR contained 60 Vbeta and 13 Jbeta primers. Clones were read by immunoSEQ multiplex PCR, and TCRdb kept only the in-frame ones, dropping some. Here the sample spans more than 70,000 clones, 70% to 80% being singletons. The sample taken for sequencing was PBMCs. The receptors come from a man aged 50 to 59 in good health and CMV-seropositive.

This chain uses TRBV5-1 with TRBJ2-4, with a possible D match to TRBD2 (6 bases). CDR1 is SGHRS, CDR2 YFSETQ, per germline. CDR3 length: 13 residues. V lost 4 bases and J lost 8, with 13 bases in between. The CDR3 bases are TGCGCCAGCAGCACGGGAGATTCCGACATTCAGTACTTC. Amino acids: CASSTGDSDIQYF.

With respect to this clone: Its ends do not fully match the called genes, so a read error is possible. The chain is built from TRBV20-1 and TRBJ1-2; perhaps TRBD1 as D (5 bases). Germline-derived CDR1 and CDR2 are DFQATT and SNEGSKA (reference sequence). This CDR3 region has 11 residues. The CDR3 DNA follows: TGCGGTGCGATGACAGCCTATGGCTACACCTTC. It is translated as CGAMTAYGYTF.

The chain carries TRBV4-1 and TRBJ2-7; 11 bases fit TRBD2. The V gene's germline CDR1 is MGHRA and CDR2 YSYEKL. J was trimmed by 3 bases and V by 2 bases; bases with no gene match: 3. The length of the CDR3 is 15 residues. CDR3 DNA: TGCGCCAGCAGCCAACCCGGGACTAGCGGCTACGAGCAGTACTTC. Protein product: CASSQPGTSGYEQYF.

The DNA for the CDR3 is TGCGCCAGCAGCTTGGTGGGTAGCGGGAGCTACGAGCAGTACTTC. Its translation: CASSLVGSGSYEQYF. The chain recombines TRBV5-1 with TRBJ2-7; 9 bases align to TRBD2. CDR1 is SGHRS and CDR2 is YFSETQ in the germline V gene. Germline trimming cut 0 bases from V and 3 bases from J; bases unmatched to any gene: 4. The CDR3 spans 15 residues.

The chain uses TRBV5-1 and TRBJ2-7; 13 bases match TRBD2. CDR1 and CDR2 (germline): SGHRS, YFSETQ. The CDR3 sequence is 17 residues long. Losses at the gene ends were 0 bases for V and 3 bases for J; bases not matched to a gene: 6. The chain's CDR3 is CASSLDPGTSGIYEQYF. The CDR3 coding sequence is TGCGCCAGCAGCTTGGACCCTGGGACTAGCGGGATCTACGAGCAGTACTTC.

This clone was found a few times. This chain's CDR3 is CASSEGASGYYEQYF. The CDR3 DNA reads as TGTGCCAGCAGTGAAGGGGCTAGCGGGTACTACGAGCAGTACTTC. The rearrangement uses TRBV6-1 and TRBJ2-7; 8 bases are a match to TRBD2. V lost 1 base to trimming and J lost 3 bases; unmatched junction nucleotides: 5. The CDR3 loop spans 15 amino acids. Germline V lookup: CDR1 MNHNS, CDR2 SASEGT.

V gene TRBV7-2 combines with J gene TRBJ1-3; D is possibly TRBD1 (5 bases). Germline V gives CDR1 SGHTA, CDR2 FQGNSA. The CDR3 length is 16 residues. V was pared by 5 bases and J by 5 bases, with 19 bases between. The CDR3 loop reads CASSPMGGRMRNTIYF. CDR3 sequence (DNA): TGTGCCAGCAGCCCAATGGGGGGACGGATGCGAAACACCATATATTTT.

The chain uses TRBV15 and TRBJ2-7, with 7 nucleotides matching TRBD2. This CDR3 spans 15 amino acids. V lost 1 base, J lost 4 bases, and 7 bases stayed unmatched. Per germline, CDR1 LNHNV and CDR2 YYDKDF (reference sequence). The CDR3 nucleotides read TGTGCCACCAGCAGAGGGGGCGGGAGCGGGTACGAGCAGTACTTC. Amino acids: CATSRGGGSGYEQYF.